The rows below give T cell receptor beta chains drawn from one sample of a study of T-cell memory formation after mild COVID-19. TCRdb called the 5' RACE reads again in MiXCR, with one record for every CDR3 protein. The sample consists of under 650,000 distinct CDR3 sequences, about 20% of them appearing once. The source material was PBMCs or a T cell subset sorted from them (not recorded which). The receptors were sampled from an adult woman who had mild COVID-19 (a few samples of this study predate the infection). Cell type and time point are not known. The CDR3 runs from the conserved cysteine through the conserved F or W. Each record gives: J gene, D gene, V gene, CDR3 length, clone size, CDR3 DNA, CDR3 protein. The D gene is left open where the match is weak. Size is stated for part of the rows, as once, few or many counts, or as a class when the clone is expanded.

J: TRBJ2-1; D: TRBD2; V: TRBV19; length: 15; size: -; DNA: TGTGCCAGTACAGCGAGCGGGAGGGGATGGGGTGAGCAGTTCTTC; CDR3: CASTASGRGWGEQFF
J: TRBJ1-3; D: -; V: TRBV7-2; length: 16; size: few; DNA: TGTGCCAGCAGCTTAGGGGCCAGTATCTCTGGAAACACCATATATTTT; CDR3: CASSLGASISGNTIYF
J: TRBJ2-5; D: TRBD2; V: TRBV6-1; length: 14; size: -; DNA: TGTGCCAGCAGCCATGGACTAGTCCAAGAGACCCAGTACTTC; CDR3: CASSHGLVQETQYF
J: TRBJ2-7; D: -; V: TRBV6-2/TRBV6-3; length: 16; size: -; DNA: TGTGCCAGCAGTTACAAGCGGACCCAGGTGCCTTACGAGCAGTACTTC; CDR3: CASSYKRTQVPYEQYF
J: TRBJ1-1; D: -; V: TRBV5-1; length: 13; size: few; DNA: TGCGCCAGCAACCCGGGGGCGAGCACTGAAGCTTTCTTT; CDR3: CASNPGASTEAFF
J: TRBJ2-3; D: -; V: TRBV4-2; length: 16; size: few; DNA: TGTGCCAGCAGCCAAGAAAGAGAGGGGGGATGGGATACGCAGTATTTT; CDR3: CASSQEREGGWDTQYF
J: TRBJ1-5; D: -; V: TRBV30; length: 14; size: -; DNA: TGTGCCTGGAGCTTTGGAGCGCCTAATCAGCCCCAGCATTTT; CDR3: CAWSFGAPNQPQHF
J: TRBJ2-1; D: -; V: TRBV20-1; length: 13; size: many; DNA: TGCAGTGCTATCACCGACTCCTACAATGAGCAGTTCTTC; CDR3: CSAITDSYNEQFF
J: TRBJ2-1; D: TRBD1; V: TRBV2; length: 14; size: -; DNA: TGTGCCAGCAGTGACCGTGACAGGGGACATGAGCAGTTCTTC; CDR3: CASSDRDRGHEQFF
J: TRBJ2-1; D: TRBD2; V: TRBV9; length: 15; size: few; DNA: TGTGCCAGCAGCGCGCGGACTAGCGGGGCTGATGAGCAGTTCTTC; CDR3: CASSARTSGADEQFF
J: TRBJ1-2; D: -; V: TRBV4-2; length: 11; size: once; DNA: TGTGCCAGCAGCCAAGATAGCGGACAGACCTTC; CDR3: CASSQDSGQTF
J: TRBJ1-2; D: -; V: TRBV9; length: 17; size: -; DNA: TGTGCCAGCAGCGTAGTCGTTAAAAGCCCCTACAGAGATGGCTACACCTTC; CDR3: CASSVVVKSPYRDGYTF
J: TRBJ2-1; D: -; V: TRBV6-2/TRBV6-3; length: 14; size: few; DNA: TGTGCCAGCAGTTTCAGGGCCCTTTACAATGAGCAGTTCTTC; CDR3: CASSFRALYNEQFF
J: TRBJ2-1; D: -; V: TRBV5-1; length: 14; size: few; DNA: TGCGCCAGCAGCTCCTTTGGACCCGGCAATGAGCAGTTCTTC; CDR3: CASSSFGPGNEQFF
J: TRBJ1-1; D: -; V: TRBV13; length: 13; size: -; DNA: TGTGCCAGCATGAGGACGAGGAACACTGAAGCTTTCTTT; CDR3: CASMRTRNTEAFF
J: TRBJ2-7; D: TRBD2; V: TRBV4-1; length: 15; size: few; DNA: TGCGCCAGCAGCCAAGACCTAGCGGGTATATACGAGCAGTACTTC; CDR3: CASSQDLAGIYEQYF
J: TRBJ2-1; D: TRBD1; V: TRBV7-2; length: 15; size: -; DNA: TGTGCCAGCAATCAATTCCGGGACAGAAACAATGAGCAGTTCTTC; CDR3: CASNQFRDRNNEQFF
J: TRBJ1-2; D: TRBD1; V: TRBV18; length: 14; size: many; DNA: TGTGCCAGCGCTCCTCAGGGGGCAGGGAATGGCTACACCTTC; CDR3: CASAPQGAGNGYTF
J: TRBJ2-3; D: -; V: TRBV9; length: 13; size: -; DNA: TGTGCCAGCAGCGTGTACGGTGGAGATACGCAGTATTTT; CDR3: CASSVYGGDTQYF
J: TRBJ1-1; D: -; V: TRBV9; length: 15; size: -; DNA: TGTGCCAGCAGCGTAGGGATTGGGACGAACACTGAAGCTTTCTTT; CDR3: CASSVGIGTNTEAFF
J: TRBJ2-5; D: -; V: TRBV20-1; length: 14; size: few; DNA: TGCAGTGCTAGAGATAGGACAGAGAAAGAGACCCAGTACTTC; CDR3: CSARDRTEKETQYF
J: TRBJ2-2; D: -; V: TRBV5-1; length: 16; size: few; DNA: TGCGCCAGCAGCTTGGGAAATCTGCCGAACACCGGGGAGCTGTTTTTT; CDR3: CASSLGNLPNTGELFF
J: TRBJ1-3; D: -; V: TRBV7-9; length: 11; size: few; DNA: TGTGCCAGCAGGTTACTGGGCACCATATATTTT; CDR3: CASRLLGTIYF
J: TRBJ2-2; D: -; V: TRBV29-1; length: 15; size: few; DNA: TGCAGCGTCCTTCAGGGTCAAGTAAACACCGGGGAGCTGTTTTTT; CDR3: CSVLQGQVNTGELFF
J: TRBJ1-1; D: -; V: TRBV5-1; length: 15; size: few; DNA: TGCGCCAGCAGCTTGAATCTGGTGGCGAACACTGAAGCTTTCTTT; CDR3: CASSLNLVANTEAFF
J: TRBJ2-1; D: TRBD2; V: TRBV7-3; length: 16; size: -; DNA: TGTGCCAGCAGCTCCATGGGACTAGCGGGATACAATGAGCAGTTCTTC; CDR3: CASSSMGLAGYNEQFF
J: TRBJ1-1; D: TRBD1; V: TRBV3-1; length: 13; size: -; DNA: TGTGCCAGCGGGGGACAGCCGAACACTGAAGCTTTCTTT; CDR3: CASGGQPNTEAFF
J: TRBJ2-1; D: -; V: TRBV13; length: 13; size: -; DNA: TGTGCCAGCAGCTTACACGGGAACAATGAGCAGTTCTTC; CDR3: CASSLHGNNEQFF
J: TRBJ2-1; D: TRBD2; V: TRBV4-3; length: 17; size: -; DNA: TGCGCCAGCAGCCAAGATTACCTCGGACTAGCTACAAATGAGCAGTTCTTC; CDR3: CASSQDYLGLATNEQFF
J: TRBJ2-3; D: TRBD2; V: TRBV5-1; length: 17; size: -; DNA: TGCGCCAGCAGCTTGGGGGCTAGCGGGGACGGCACAGATACGCAGTATTTT; CDR3: CASSLGASGDGTDTQYF
J: TRBJ2-1; D: -; V: TRBV9; length: 19; size: few; DNA: TGTGCCAGCAGCGTAGCTAGCTGGGACGCGCTAAGCTCCTACAATGAGCAGTTCTTC; CDR3: CASSVASWDALSSYNEQFF
J: TRBJ1-2; D: -; V: TRBV7-2; length: 17; size: -; DNA: TGTGCCAGCAGCTTCGCCATAGGTTACGGACTCAACTATGGCTACACCTTC; CDR3: CASSFAIGYGLNYGYTF
J: TRBJ1-2; D: -; V: TRBV29-1; length: 11; size: -; DNA: TGCAGCGTTGAGCGGAACTATGGCTACACCTTC; CDR3: CSVERNYGYTF
J: TRBJ2-3; D: TRBD1; V: TRBV24-1; length: 14; size: -; DNA: TGTGCCACCTCCGGGACAGTTCACCCAGATACGCAGTATTTT; CDR3: CATSGTVHPDTQYF
J: TRBJ2-3; D: -; V: TRBV6-6; length: 15; size: -; DNA: TGTGCCAGCAGTAAAGACCACAGGGTTTCAGATACGCAGTATTTT; CDR3: CASSKDHRVSDTQYF
J: TRBJ2-2; D: -; V: TRBV4-1; length: 15; size: -; DNA: TGCGCCAGCAGCCGGGAGACAGGGAACACCGGGGAGCTGTTTTTT; CDR3: CASSRETGNTGELFF
J: TRBJ2-7; D: TRBD1; V: TRBV20-1; length: 15; size: few; DNA: TGCAGTGCTAGAGTGAGACAGGGGCCCACCTACGAGCAGTACTTC; CDR3: CSARVRQGPTYEQYF
J: TRBJ2-1; D: -; V: TRBV7-2; length: 13; size: few; DNA: TGTGCCAGCAGATATACAGGGACAAATGAGCAGTTCTTC; CDR3: CASRYTGTNEQFF
J: TRBJ2-3; D: TRBD1; V: TRBV9; length: 16; size: once; DNA: TGTGCCAGCAGCGTAGGCGTCAGGGGGCGTGAAGATACGCAGTATTTT; CDR3: CASSVGVRGREDTQYF
J: TRBJ1-2; D: -; V: TRBV7-6; length: 13; size: -; DNA: TGTGCCAGCAGCTTAGTGGAAATGAATGGCTACACCTTC; CDR3: CASSLVEMNGYTF
J: TRBJ2-5; D: TRBD1; V: TRBV12-3/TRBV12-4; length: 16; size: few; DNA: TGTGCCAGCAGTTTCGGACAGGGATGGGGGGAAGAGACCCAGTACTTC; CDR3: CASSFGQGWGEETQYF
J: TRBJ2-7; D: TRBD1; V: TRBV5-5; length: 15; size: -; DNA: TGTGCCAGCAGCTTAGGGTATCGGGACAGCTACGAGCAGTACTTC; CDR3: CASSLGYRDSYEQYF
J: TRBJ2-5; D: TRBD2; V: TRBV3-1; length: 16; size: -; DNA: TGTGCCAGCAGCCATCGGCCTAGCGGGAGCAAGGAGACCCAGTACTTC; CDR3: CASSHRPSGSKETQYF
J: TRBJ2-4; D: TRBD2; V: TRBV11-2; length: 17; size: -; DNA: TGTGCCAGCAGCCCCTGGGTAGAAGCGGGAGATCGAAACATTCAGTACTTC; CDR3: CASSPWVEAGDRNIQYF